The source of this T cell receptor beta chain is a study of T-cell memory formation after mild COVID-19. Study background: Clusters were largely donor specific.

TCRdb processed the 5' RACE reads anew with MiXCR; each CDR3 protein has one entry. The sample shows approximately 400,000 distinct CDR3 sequences, around 24% of them seen only once. Per germline, CDR1 DFQATT and CDR2 SNEGSKA (reference sequence). The CDR3 is 13 amino acids. With 6 bases clipped from V and 2 bases from J, the junction kept 3 bases outside the gene matches. The clonotype originates from an adult woman who had mild COVID-19 (a few samples of this study predate the infection). Cell type and time point are not known. The sequenced sample was PBMCs or a T cell subset sorted from them (not recorded which). The genes are TRBV20-1 and TRBJ2-1; TRBD2 aligns across 8 bases. The CDR3 coding sequence is TGCAGTGCGCAAGCGGGGGCCTACAATGAGCAGTTCTTC. It is translated as CSAQAGAYNEQFF.